This TCR beta chain was observed in a study of blood T cell repertoires in COVID-19. At the level of the study: COVID-19 samples, acute and convalescent, were from the United States, Italy and Spain. PBMCs, B-cell-depleted T cells, or T cells were the source of the cDNA or gDNA that made up the material.

The CDR3 spans 13 residues. The germline CDR1 and CDR2 sequences are GTSNPN and SVGIG (reference sequence). Trimming removed 1 base from V and 0 bases from J, with 6 bases in between. Authors' analysis steps: Reference gene primer amplification gave nucleated cell count estimates. Here immunoSEQ multiplex PCR was the method, and the copy in TCRdb shows in-frame clones only, minus some. V and J calls and clone size are copied from that table; D and trimming were computed from the DNA. The sample holds fewer than 120,000 clones, roughly 76% seen once. The gene calls are TRBV30 and TRBJ1-1; D is unresolved. The sequence was collected from a woman aged 55-70 years with acute or convalescent COVID-19. The specimen sequenced was peripheral blood. The CDR3 region is CAWSGTVNTEAFF. The DNA of the CDR3 is TGTGCCTGGAGTGGAACTGTGAACACTGAAGCTTTCTTT.